This T cell receptor beta chain was recovered during a study of shared clonotypes between healthy human individuals (dated by TCRdb to 2020 to 2022). General notes on the study: The cohort comprised two women and a few men aged 18 to 49 years. For each donor, CD4 naive and CD4 memory were each run on three plates, CD8 naive on two plates, and CD8 memory on one plate. Blood TCR repertoires of five healthy adults were deeply sequenced to estimate repertoire size and the extent of clonotype sharing between individuals. To increase sequencing depth and limit assay-specific biases, TCR repertoire library preparation and sequencing were carried out by different laboratories using diverse techniques. Each donor's leukapheresis produced roughly between roughly 0.85 and 10 billion PBMCs.

Healthy HIV-negative adults with no recently reported acute infections or vaccinations were included as donors. Every donor was a Caucasian adult residing in Nashville, Tennessee, USA. CD4+ T cells were enriched by magnetic negative selection; naive cells were then positively selected on CD45RA, and the negative fraction formed the memory subset. Blood was collected by leukapheresis, and PBMCs were isolated by Ficoll-Histopaque density gradient centrifugation and then cryopreserved in liquid nitrogen vapor phase. Analytical flow cytometry was used to check the purity and quantity of each magnetically sorted T cell population. Each sorted fraction had its genomic DNA isolated and then quantified by UV absorbance on a Nanodrop 2000c. On this clone: There is no known antigen for this receptor. Base quality data are lacking; no much larger clone is found one base away.

V sheds 1 base and J sheds 1 base, leaving 2 bases between their ends. Measured from the cysteine to the phenylalanine, the CDR3 is 12 residues long. Only CDR3 DNA remains: 36 bases, in frame from the first base. CDR1 and CDR2 (SGDLS, YYNGEE) derive from the germline V gene. The study at large found these results: Pairwise subsampling indicated that sequencing depth was expected to affect the degree of clonotype sharing among donors. Naive subsets generally had larger estimated clonotype richness than memory subsets did. Sharing across four donors was observed for approximately 5% of naive CD4, 3% to 3.5% of naive CD8, 2.3% of memory CD4, and about 0.38% of memory CD8 clonotypes. Sampling was restricted to blood, and TCR repertoires in tissue are likely to differ from TCR repertoires in blood. Because the study included only a small number of donors, the genetic and exposure-history diversity represented was limited. Compared with non-shared clonotypes, clonotypes shared by all four sorted-subset donors had higher generation probabilities. Rarefaction of sorted-subset datasets indicated incomplete sequencing despite the large sequencing depth.

Using the deep immunoSEQ assay, multiplex PCR amplified TCR CDR3 regions from genomic DNA. Extracted genomic DNA from each cell subset was distributed evenly across all wells of several immunoSEQ 96-well plates, and each plate was treated as a replicate. Each replicate PCR for sorted subsets received roughly 0.2 ug genomic DNA, equal to roughly 30,000 T cell genomes. The purified libraries were quantified using a Qubit 3.0 fluorometer, sized with a Bioanalyzer 2100, and then quantified again using the KAPA Library Quantification kit. Every immunoSEQ 96-well plate was sequenced on a dedicated single-read 150-cycle Illumina NextSeq 550 flow cell. Processing in the source paper ran as follows. Because only junctional sequences without quality scores were contained in the immunoSEQ output, filtering matching that applied to full-length reads could not be performed. Sequences were annotated with PyIR, a Python wrapper for IgBLAST v1.9, and V/J genes and CDR3 were assigned using IMGT germline references. Reads were removed for weak V/J assignments (E-value above 1e-6), missing CDR3, stop codons, out-of-frame junctions, or ambiguous translated residues. V3J clonotypes were defined by identical inferred V gene, J gene, and CDR3 amino acid sequence. Percentage overlap between repertoires was calculated by dividing the number of shared unique clonotypes by the size of the smaller repertoire. Three approaches were used to assess repertoire richness: RTK rarefaction, the Chao1 estimator, and Recon v2.1 estimates of unobserved clonotypes. Generation probabilities for all TCRbeta clonotypes obtained by the gDNA method from a handful of donors were computed using OLGA. In its TCRdb copy, this immuneACCESS table keeps in-frame sequences only and misses some clones. Where compared with another copy, unresolved V genes explain less than half of these, and the others have no known cause. That table is the source of V, J and clone size, and D and trimming were worked out from the DNA. The table for this sample lists about 340,000 clones; more than 60% of them were counted only once. The top ten constitute less than 11% of the sample.

The sample taken for sequencing was memory CD4+ T cells sorted from blood. Reading the label with the study, this specimen's cell subset or site is: CD45RA-negative fraction. This TCR derives from a man aged 25 to 40 in good health. The sequence joins TRBV9 to TRBJ2-5; the D gene lacks a confident call. The DNA reads TGTGCCAGCAGCGTAATCCAAGAGACCCAGTACTTC. It encodes CASSVIQETQYF.